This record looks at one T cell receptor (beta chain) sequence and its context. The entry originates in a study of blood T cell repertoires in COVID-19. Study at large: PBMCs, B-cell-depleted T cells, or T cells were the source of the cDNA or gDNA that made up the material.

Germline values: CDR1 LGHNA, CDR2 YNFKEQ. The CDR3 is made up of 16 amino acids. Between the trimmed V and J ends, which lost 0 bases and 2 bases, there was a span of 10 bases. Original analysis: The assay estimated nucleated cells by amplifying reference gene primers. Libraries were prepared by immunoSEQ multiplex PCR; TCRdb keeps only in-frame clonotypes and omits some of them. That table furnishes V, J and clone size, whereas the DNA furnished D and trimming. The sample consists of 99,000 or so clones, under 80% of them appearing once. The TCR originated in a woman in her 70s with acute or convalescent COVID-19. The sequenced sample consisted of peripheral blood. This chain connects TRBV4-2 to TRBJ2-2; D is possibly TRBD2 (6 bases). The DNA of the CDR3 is TGTGCCAGCAGCCAAGATCCGGGGGTAAACACCGGGGAGCTGTTTTTT. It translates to CASSQDPGVNTGELFF.